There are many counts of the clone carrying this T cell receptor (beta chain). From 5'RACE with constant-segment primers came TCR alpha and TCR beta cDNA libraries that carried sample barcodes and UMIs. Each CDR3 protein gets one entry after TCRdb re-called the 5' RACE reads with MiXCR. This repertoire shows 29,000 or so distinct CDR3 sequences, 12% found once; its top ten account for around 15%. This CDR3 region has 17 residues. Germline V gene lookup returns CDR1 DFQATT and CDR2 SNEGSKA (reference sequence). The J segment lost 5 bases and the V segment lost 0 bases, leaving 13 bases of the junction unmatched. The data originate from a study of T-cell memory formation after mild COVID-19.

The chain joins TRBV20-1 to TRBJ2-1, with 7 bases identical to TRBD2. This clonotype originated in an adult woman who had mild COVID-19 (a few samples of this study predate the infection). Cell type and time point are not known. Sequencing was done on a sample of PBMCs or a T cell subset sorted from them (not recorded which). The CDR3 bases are TGCAGTGCTAGAGACCAACTGACTAGCTTCGGTGACAATGAGCAGTTCTTC. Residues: CSARDQLTSFGDNEQFF.